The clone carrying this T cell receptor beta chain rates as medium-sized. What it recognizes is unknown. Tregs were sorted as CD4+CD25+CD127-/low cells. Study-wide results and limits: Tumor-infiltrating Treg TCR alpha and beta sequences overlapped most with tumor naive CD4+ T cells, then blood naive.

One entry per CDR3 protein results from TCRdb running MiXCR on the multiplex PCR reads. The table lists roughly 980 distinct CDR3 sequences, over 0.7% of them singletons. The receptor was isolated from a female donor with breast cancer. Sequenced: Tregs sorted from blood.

The CDR3 DNA reads as TGTGCCAGCAGTCCGACAGGGAATTACTATGGCTACACCTTC. Translating it yields CASSPTGNYYGYTF. The J gene is TRBJ1-2, the V gene TRBV12-3 or TRBV12-4; TRBD1 matches at 7 bases. This CDR3 contains 14 residues. Unmatched junction bases numbered 6, after V lost 5 bases and J lost 3 bases.